This is a list of T cell receptor beta chains from one sample in a study of T-cell memory formation after mild COVID-19. MiXCR, applied by TCRdb to the 5' RACE reads, yields one record per CDR3 protein. The table shows about 200,000 distinct CDR3 sequences, with more than 8% occurring only once. Sequencing was done on a sample of PBMCs or a T cell subset sorted from them (not recorded which). These receptors all come from a man aged 18 to 35 who had mild COVID-19 (a few samples of this study predate the infection). Cell type and time point are not known. The CDR3 runs from the conserved cysteine through the conserved F or W. A D gene is named only where the DNA matches it firmly. The size field is filled for only some rows; it gives once, few, many or a size class.

j_gene: TRBJ1-1; abundance: NA; v_gene: TRBV2; d_gene: NA; CDR3aa: CASSELVGLDTEAFF; CDR3nt: TGTGCCAGCAGCGAGCTTGTAGGTTTAGACACTGAAGCTTTCTTT
j_gene: TRBJ2-3; abundance: few; v_gene: TRBV2; d_gene: TRBD1; CDR3aa: CAISTGEADTQYF; CDR3nt: TGTGCCATCTCGACAGGGGAGGCCGATACGCAGTATTTT
j_gene: TRBJ1-1; abundance: few; v_gene: TRBV5-1; d_gene: TRBD1; CDR3aa: CASSLLQGEGTEAFF; CDR3nt: TGCGCCAGCAGCTTGTTACAGGGGGAGGGGACTGAAGCTTTCTTT
j_gene: TRBJ1-1; abundance: many; v_gene: TRBV12-3/TRBV12-4; d_gene: NA; CDR3aa: CASSRAGPEFEAFF; CDR3nt: TGTGCCAGCAGCCGAGCGGGCCCCGAATTTGAAGCTTTCTTT
j_gene: TRBJ2-5; abundance: many; v_gene: TRBV7-3; d_gene: NA; CDR3aa: CASSFGREETQYF; CDR3nt: TGTGCCAGCAGCTTTGGCAGGGAAGAGACCCAGTACTTC
j_gene: TRBJ2-5; abundance: many; v_gene: TRBV6-5; d_gene: NA; CDR3aa: CASSYSAREETQYF; CDR3nt: TGTGCCAGCAGTTACTCGGCCAGAGAAGAGACCCAGTACTTC
j_gene: TRBJ1-1; abundance: NA; v_gene: TRBV5-1; d_gene: NA; CDR3aa: CASSLFGPGTDTEAFF; CDR3nt: TGCGCCAGCAGCTTGTTCGGTCCAGGGACGGACACTGAAGCTTTCTTT
j_gene: TRBJ2-5; abundance: many; v_gene: TRBV6-2/TRBV6-3; d_gene: TRBD2; CDR3aa: CASTPGGGQETQYF; CDR3nt: TGTGCCAGCACCCCAGGCGGGGGGCAAGAGACCCAGTACTTC
j_gene: TRBJ2-3; abundance: few; v_gene: TRBV3-1; d_gene: NA; CDR3aa: CASSQVGDTDTQYF; CDR3nt: TGTGCCAGCAGCCAAGTGGGTGACACAGATACGCAGTATTTT
j_gene: TRBJ2-5; abundance: NA; v_gene: TRBV4-1; d_gene: TRBD1; CDR3aa: CASSQTGTGGYETQYF; CDR3nt: TGCGCCAGCAGCCAGACCGGGACAGGGGGCTATGAGACCCAGTACTTC
j_gene: TRBJ1-5; abundance: NA; v_gene: TRBV2; d_gene: NA; CDR3aa: CASSLDRSNQPQHF; CDR3nt: TGTGCCAGCAGTTTGGACAGAAGCAATCAGCCCCAGCATTTT
j_gene: TRBJ1-6; abundance: many; v_gene: TRBV5-1; d_gene: TRBD1; CDR3aa: CASSLNGQGSLHSPLHF; CDR3nt: TGCGCCAGCAGCTTGAACGGACAGGGGAGTCTTCATTCACCCCTCCACTTT